Listed below are T cell receptor beta chains from one sample, sequenced in a study of cytomegalovirus exposure and HLA in healthy donors. This table comes from immunoSEQ multiplex PCR, and its TCRdb copy is limited to in-frame clones, with some not included. The sample lists 55,000 to 70,000 clones, 86% occurring once. Specimen: PBMCs. These receptors came from a woman in her twenties or thirties in good health and CMV-seronegative. The CDR3 runs from the conserved cysteine through the conserved F or W. A D gene is named only where the DNA matches it firmly. A row's size may be missing; if present it is once, few, many or a size class.

clone_size	v_call	j_call	d_call	cdr3_aa
.	TRBV28	TRBJ1-1	TRBD1	CASSFGDRNTEAFF
.	TRBV7-2	TRBJ2-3	.	CASSSFGSSTDTQYF
.	TRBV7-2	TRBJ2-7	.	CASSLAAAPGLYEQYF
.	TRBV10-3	.	.	CAISEVQRTYEQYF
.	TRBV7-2	TRBJ2-7	.	CASSLLVGYEQYF
.	TRBV27	TRBJ2-7	TRBD2	CASSLPREGHEQYF
.	TRBV19	TRBJ2-1	.	CASSRPGSYNEQFF
.	TRBV29-1	TRBJ2-1	TRBD2	CSVPLAVYNEQFF
.	TRBV18	TRBJ2-1	TRBD1	CASSPPTGLGYNEQFF
once	TRBV5-4	TRBJ2-7	.	CASSLGGGSYEQYF
.	TRBV6-5	TRBJ1-6	.	CASSYSEGYYNSPLHF
.	TRBV5-1	TRBJ2-7	.	CASSPPVPYEQYF
.	TRBV28	TRBJ1-1	.	CASSGNTEAFF
.	TRBV2	TRBJ1-2	.	CASSPSSTGYYGYTF
.	TRBV28	TRBJ1-4	TRBD1	CASSFTGGAGEKLFF
.	TRBV28	TRBJ1-2	.	CASSSDPTGGNYGYTF
.	TRBV19	TRBJ2-2	TRBD2	CASSISGRAGELFF
.	TRBV7-3	TRBJ2-1	TRBD2	CASSSRLAEYNEQFF
once	TRBV10-3	TRBJ2-1	TRBD2	CAISEALVPSGRDNEQFF
once	TRBV5-4	TRBJ2-1	TRBD2	CASSGSPGLAGNEQFF
.	TRBV7-2	TRBJ2-5	TRBD2	CASSLGAGGWETQYF
.	TRBV5-1	TRBJ2-5	TRBD1	CASSFGQGVGTQYF
.	TRBV5-1	TRBJ1-4	.	CASSFERGYEKLFF
.	TRBV11-3	TRBJ1-2	.	CASSADRHYGYTF
once	TRBV28	TRBJ2-3	.	CASSLGNRAADTQYF
.	TRBV5-6	TRBJ2-1	TRBD2	CASSLGSGFSYNEQFF
.	TRBV5-1	TRBJ2-5	.	CASSSGPQQYF
.	TRBV6-5	TRBJ2-1	TRBD1	CASSLQGVYNEQFF
.	TRBV4-3	TRBJ1-2	.	CASSQDLGGWNSIHGYTF
few	TRBV5-1	TRBJ1-5	TRBD1	CASSPTGVNQPQHF
.	TRBV5-6	TRBJ2-5	TRBD1	CASSPGQGAGETQYF
.	TRBV28	TRBJ1-5	TRBD1	CASTRQGGSNQPQHF
few	TRBV9	TRBJ2-7	TRBD1	CASSARGTGFIDEQYF
.	TRBV2	TRBJ2-3	TRBD2	CASPGGLAGGPSTDTQYF
.	TRBV5-5	TRBJ2-7	.	CASSPQAGPFYEQYF
.	TRBV5-6	TRBJ2-1	.	CASGRGYSNEQFF
.	TRBV19	TRBJ2-1	TRBD2	CASSFSGVSYNEQFF
few	TRBV2	TRBJ1-1	TRBD1	CASSVDEGANTEAFF
.	TRBV30	TRBJ1-6	.	CTWTGGSPLHF
.	TRBV4-3	TRBJ2-3	.	CASSQEKRTWDTQYF
.	TRBV13	TRBJ2-5	TRBD2	CASSGAGASGSQRETQYF
.	TRBV10-3	TRBJ2-3	.	CAITRSSLTDTQYF
.	TRBV7-8	.	TRBD1	CASSLGQSSYEQYF
.	TRBV5-1	TRBJ2-1	TRBD1	CASSPRLGTGEYNEQFF
.	TRBV29-1	TRBJ2-2	TRBD2	CSVGTSGNTGELFF
.	TRBV30	TRBJ1-5	.	CAWSVPRLYSNQPQHF
few	TRBV30	TRBJ2-1	.	CAWSLPTRNEQFF
.	TRBV2	TRBJ2-7	.	CASSDGRRYYSYEQYF
.	TRBV7-9	TRBJ2-7	TRBD1	CSSSLPLGTGGYEQYF
.	TRBV7-9	TRBJ1-5	TRBD1	CASGHGTVDSNQPQHF
.	TRBV7-8	TRBJ1-1	.	CASSFRAGVNTEAFF
.	TRBV19	TRBJ2-1	TRBD1	CASRTTGGSSYNEQFF
.	TRBV29-1	TRBJ2-1	.	CSVPNVGSGTRSYNEQFF